This TCR beta chain was sequenced in a study of blood T cell repertoires in COVID-19. Whole-study context: COVID-19 samples from acute and convalescent phases originated in the United States, Italy and Spain. Sample material is recorded as cDNA or gDNA derived from T cells, B-cell-depleted T cells, or PBMCs.

CDR1 is SGHDN and CDR2 is FVKESK in the germline V gene. The V and J ends lost 4 bases and 10 bases, in that order; junction bases with no gene match: 10. The CDR3 spans 15 residues. Original processing methods: Estimated nucleated cell counts came from reference gene primer amplification. Sequenced by immunoSEQ multiplex PCR; TCRdb stores in-frame clones only, minus some. That table furnishes V, J and clone size, whereas the DNA furnished D and trimming. The sample has under 200,000 clones; around 82% are singletons. Sequenced sample: peripheral blood. The clonotype comes from a man in his 70s with active or convalescent COVID-19. The J gene is TRBJ1-6, the V gene TRBV14; 7 bases fit TRBD1. This chain's CDR3 is CASSLLQGVRSPLHF. CDR3 nucleotides: TGTGCCAGCAGCCTCCTTCAGGGGGTTCGGTCACCCCTCCACTTT.